One T cell receptor beta chain is described in this entry. The antigen is undetermined. Lactation, pregnancy, uncontrolled infections and other autoimmune diseases were all grounds for excluding patients. Clinical symptoms, serum thyroxine, TRAb, thyroid ultrasound and orbital computed tomography were relied on for diagnosis. This entry belongs to a study of Graves' ophthalmopathy and Graves' hyperthyroidism. Germline CDR1 is DFQATT and CDR2 is SNEGSKA (reference sequence). V gave up 0 bases and J gave up 0 bases, with 9 bases separating them. The CDR3 extends over 15 amino acids. General study results and limits: As the model predicted ophthalmopathy progression, it achieved a sensitivity of about 71% and a specificity of about 72%. Ophthalmopathy was separated from stable hyperthyroidism by a 13-signature model with 87.88% sensitivity and 81.08% specificity.

RNA served as the template for amplifying TCR beta CDR3 regions. An opening RT-PCR round employed HTBI primers and preceded a second-round multiplex PCR. TCRdb re-derived calls from the multiplex PCR reads in MiXCR, one entry per CDR3 protein. The sample carries 500,000 to 700,000 distinct CDR3 sequences, less than 45% recorded once. The clonotype originates from an adult man with Graves' hyperthyroidism. The specimen sequenced was peripheral blood or thyroid tissue (not recorded which). This chain connects TRBV20-1 to TRBJ1-3; D gene unclear. CDR3 DNA: TGCAGTGCTAGAGATAAACGGTTCTCTGGAAACACCATATATTTT. This gives the protein CSARDKRFSGNTIYF.